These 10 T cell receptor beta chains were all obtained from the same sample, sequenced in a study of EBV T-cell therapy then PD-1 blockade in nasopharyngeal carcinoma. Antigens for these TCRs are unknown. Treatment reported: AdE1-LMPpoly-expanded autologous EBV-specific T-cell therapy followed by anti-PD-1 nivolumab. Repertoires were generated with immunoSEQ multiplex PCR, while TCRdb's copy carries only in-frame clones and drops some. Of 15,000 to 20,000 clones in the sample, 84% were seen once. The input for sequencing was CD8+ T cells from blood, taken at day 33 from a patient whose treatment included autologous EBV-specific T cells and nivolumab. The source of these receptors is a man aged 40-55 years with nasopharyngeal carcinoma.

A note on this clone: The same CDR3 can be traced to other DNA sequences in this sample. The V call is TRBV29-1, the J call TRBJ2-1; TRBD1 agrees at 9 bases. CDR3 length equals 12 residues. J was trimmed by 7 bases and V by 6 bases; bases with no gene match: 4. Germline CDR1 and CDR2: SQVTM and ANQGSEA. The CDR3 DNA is TGCAGCGTAGGGGGACAGGGTAATGAGCAGTTCTTC. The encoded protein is CSVGGQGNEQFF.

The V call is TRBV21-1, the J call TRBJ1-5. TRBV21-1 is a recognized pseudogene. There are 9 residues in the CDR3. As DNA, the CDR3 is TGTCCTTTGGAACAGCCCCAGCATTTT. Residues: CPLEQPQHF.

The CDR3 spells CASTGFLNTEAFF. The CDR3 nucleotides read TGTGCCAGCACTGGGTTCCTGAACACTGAAGCTTTCTTT. The J gene is TRBJ1-1, the V gene TRBV27; D remains ambiguous. Germline CDR1 and CDR2: MNHEY and SMNVEV (reference sequence). This CDR3 contains 13 residues. V shed 7 bases and J shed 0 bases, with 9 bases lying between them.

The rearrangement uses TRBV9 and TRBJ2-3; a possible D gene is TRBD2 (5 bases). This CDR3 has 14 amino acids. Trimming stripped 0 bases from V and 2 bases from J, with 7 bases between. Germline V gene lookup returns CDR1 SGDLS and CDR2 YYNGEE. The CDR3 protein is CASSVAGSTDTQYF. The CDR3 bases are TGTGCCAGCAGCGTAGCGGGGTCCACAGATACGCAGTATTTT. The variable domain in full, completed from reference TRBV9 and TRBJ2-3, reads DSGVTQTPKHLITATGQRVTLRCSPRSGDLSVYWYQQSLDQGLQFLIQYYNGEERAKGNILERFSAQQFPDLHSELNLSSLELGDSALYFCASSVAGSTDTQYFGPGTRLTVL.

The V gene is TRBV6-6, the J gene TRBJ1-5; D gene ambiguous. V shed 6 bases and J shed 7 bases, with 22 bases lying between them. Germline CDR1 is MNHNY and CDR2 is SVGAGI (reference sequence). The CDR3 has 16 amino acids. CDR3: CASSADSIRGRQPQHF. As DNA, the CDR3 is TGTGCCAGCAGCGCCGATAGTATCCGGGGAAGGCAGCCCCAGCATTTT.

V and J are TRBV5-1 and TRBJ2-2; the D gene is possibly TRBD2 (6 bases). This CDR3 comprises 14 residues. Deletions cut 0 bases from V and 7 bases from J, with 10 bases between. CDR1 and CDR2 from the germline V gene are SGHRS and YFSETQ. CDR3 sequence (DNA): TGCGCCAGCAGCTTGGGACTAGAGTTCGGGGAGCTGTTTTTT. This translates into CASSLGLEFGELFF. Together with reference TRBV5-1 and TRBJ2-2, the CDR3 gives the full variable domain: KAGVTQTPRYLIKTRGQQVTLSCSPISGHRSVSWYQQTPGQGLQFLFEYFSETQRNKGNFPGRFSGRQFSNSRSEMNVSTLELGDSALYLCASSLGLEFGELFFGEGSRLTVL.

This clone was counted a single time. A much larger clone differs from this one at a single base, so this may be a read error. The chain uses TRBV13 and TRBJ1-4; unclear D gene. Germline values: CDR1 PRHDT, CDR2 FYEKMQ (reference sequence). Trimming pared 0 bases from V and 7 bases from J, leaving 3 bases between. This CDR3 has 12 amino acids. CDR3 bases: TGTGCCAGCAGCTTAGGCCTTGAAAAACTGTTTTTT. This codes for CASSLGLEKLFF.

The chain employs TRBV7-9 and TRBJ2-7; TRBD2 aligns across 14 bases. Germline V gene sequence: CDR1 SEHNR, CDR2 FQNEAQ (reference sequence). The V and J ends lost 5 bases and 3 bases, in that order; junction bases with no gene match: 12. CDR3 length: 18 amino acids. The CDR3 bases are TGTGCCAGCAGCCCACCCCCGGGACTAGCGGGGGACTTCTACGAGCAGTACTTC. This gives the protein CASSPPPGLAGDFYEQYF.

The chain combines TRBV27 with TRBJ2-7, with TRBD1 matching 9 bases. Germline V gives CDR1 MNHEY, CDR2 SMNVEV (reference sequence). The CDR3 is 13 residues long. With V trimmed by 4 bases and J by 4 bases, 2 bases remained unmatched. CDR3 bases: TGTGCCAGCAGTTCAGGGACAGGGTACGAGCAGTACTTC. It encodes CASSSGTGYEQYF.

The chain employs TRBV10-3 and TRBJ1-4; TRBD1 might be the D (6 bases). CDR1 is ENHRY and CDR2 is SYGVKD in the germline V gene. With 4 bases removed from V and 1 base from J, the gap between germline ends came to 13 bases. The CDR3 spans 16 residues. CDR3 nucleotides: TGTGCCATCAGTGCCGGGGGCGCGAAAACTAATGAAAAACTGTTTTTT. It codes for CAISAGGAKTNEKLFF.